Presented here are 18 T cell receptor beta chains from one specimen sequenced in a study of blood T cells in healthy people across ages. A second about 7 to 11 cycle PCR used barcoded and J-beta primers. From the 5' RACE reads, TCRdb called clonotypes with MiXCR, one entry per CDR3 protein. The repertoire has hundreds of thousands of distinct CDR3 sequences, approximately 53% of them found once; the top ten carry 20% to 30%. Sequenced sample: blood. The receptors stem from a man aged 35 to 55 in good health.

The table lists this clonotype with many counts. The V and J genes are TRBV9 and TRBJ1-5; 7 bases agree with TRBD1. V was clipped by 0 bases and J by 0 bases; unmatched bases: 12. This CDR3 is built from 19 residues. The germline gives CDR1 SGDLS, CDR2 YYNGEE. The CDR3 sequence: CASSVAGQALAYSNQPQHF. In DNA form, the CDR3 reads TGTGCCAGCAGCGTAGCTGGACAGGCGCTCGCCTATAGCAATCAGCCCCAGCATTTT.

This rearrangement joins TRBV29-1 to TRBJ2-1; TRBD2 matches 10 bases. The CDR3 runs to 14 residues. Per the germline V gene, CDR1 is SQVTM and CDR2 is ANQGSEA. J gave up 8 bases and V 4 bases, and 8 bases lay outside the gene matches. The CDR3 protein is CSVAPGLAGDEQFF. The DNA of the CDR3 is TGCAGCGTTGCTCCTGGGCTAGCGGGGGATGAGCAGTTCTTC.

CDR3 in amino acids: CASSRDSSNYGYTF. The CDR3 nucleotides read TGTGCCAGCAGCCGGGACAGTAGTAACTATGGCTACACCTTC. The V and J genes are TRBV7-2 and TRBJ1-2, with 7 bases fitting TRBD1. Trimming at V came to 5 bases and at J to 1 base, leaving 4 bases not matched to a gene. Per the germline V gene, CDR1 is SGHTA and CDR2 is FQGNSA. CDR3 length equals 14 residues. The full variable domain, completed using reference TRBV7-2 and TRBJ1-2, is GAGVSQSPSNKVTEKGKDVELRCDPISGHTALYWYRQSLGQGLEFLIYFQGNSAPDKSGLPSDRFSAERTGGSVSTLTIQRTQQEDSAVYLCASSRDSSNYGYTFGSGTRLTVV.

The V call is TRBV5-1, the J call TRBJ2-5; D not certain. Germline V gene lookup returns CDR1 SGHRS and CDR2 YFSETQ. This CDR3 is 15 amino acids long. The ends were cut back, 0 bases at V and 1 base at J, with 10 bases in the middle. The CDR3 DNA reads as TGCGCCAGCAGCTTGGGCGAACTTGTCCAAGAGACCCAGTACTTC. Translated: CASSLGELVQETQYF.

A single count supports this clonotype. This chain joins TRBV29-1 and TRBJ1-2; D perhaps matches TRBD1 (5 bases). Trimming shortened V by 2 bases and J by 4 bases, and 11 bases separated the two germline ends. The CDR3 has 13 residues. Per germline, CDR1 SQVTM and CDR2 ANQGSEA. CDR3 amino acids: CSVEIQGLYGYTF. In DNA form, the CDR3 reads TGCAGCGTTGAAATCCAGGGCCTCTATGGCTACACCTTC.

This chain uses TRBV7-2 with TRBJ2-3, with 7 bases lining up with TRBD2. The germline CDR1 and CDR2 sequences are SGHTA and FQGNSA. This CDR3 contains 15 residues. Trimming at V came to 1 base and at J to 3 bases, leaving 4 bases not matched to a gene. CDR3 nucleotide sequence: TGTGCCAGCAGCTTAGGCGGGAGTTGGACAGATACGCAGTATTTT. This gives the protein CASSLGGSWTDTQYF.

The CDR3 loop is CASSPSRLGDRAQYF. The CDR3 region has the DNA TGCGCCAGCAGCCCCTCAAGATTGGGGGACAGGGCGCAGTATTTT. The chain combines TRBV4-3 with TRBJ2-3; 9 bases line up with TRBD1. This CDR3 is built from 15 residues. Germline V CDR1 and CDR2: LGHNA, YSLEER. J was trimmed by 10 bases and V by 4 bases; bases with no gene match: 12.

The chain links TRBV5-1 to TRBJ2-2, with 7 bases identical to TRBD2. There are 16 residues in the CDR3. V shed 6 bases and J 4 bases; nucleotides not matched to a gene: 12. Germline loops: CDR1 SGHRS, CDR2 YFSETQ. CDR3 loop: CASTHRLASGTGELFF. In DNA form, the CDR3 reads TGCGCCAGCACCCATCGGTTGGCTAGCGGCACCGGGGAGCTGTTTTTT. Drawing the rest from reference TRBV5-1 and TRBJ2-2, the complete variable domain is KAGVTQTPRYLIKTRGQQVTLSCSPISGHRSVSWYQQTPGQGLQFLFEYFSETQRNKGNFPGRFSGRQFSNSRSEMNVSTLELGDSALYLCASTHRLASGTGELFFGEGSRLTVL.

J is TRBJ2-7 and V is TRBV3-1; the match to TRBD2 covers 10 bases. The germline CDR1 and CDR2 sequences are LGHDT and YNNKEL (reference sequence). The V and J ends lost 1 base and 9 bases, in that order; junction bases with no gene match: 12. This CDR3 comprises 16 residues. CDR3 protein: CASSQGDLAGAEGQYF. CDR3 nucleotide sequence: TGTGCCAGCAGCCAAGGGGATCTAGCGGGAGCTGAGGGGCAGTACTTC.

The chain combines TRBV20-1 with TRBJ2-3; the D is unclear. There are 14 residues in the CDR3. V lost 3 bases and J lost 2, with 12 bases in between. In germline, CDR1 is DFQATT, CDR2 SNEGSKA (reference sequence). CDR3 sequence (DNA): TGCAGTGCTAGTCTTGAGAGGCACACAGATACGCAGTATTTT. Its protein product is CSASLERHTDTQYF.

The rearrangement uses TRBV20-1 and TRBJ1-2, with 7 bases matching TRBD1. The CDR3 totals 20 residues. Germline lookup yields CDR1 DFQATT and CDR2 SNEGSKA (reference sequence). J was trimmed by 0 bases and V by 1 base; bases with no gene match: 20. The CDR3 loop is CSARGTGAHTQTTSNYGYTF. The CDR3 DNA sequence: TGCAGTGCTAGAGGTACAGGGGCGCACACACAGACAACTTCTAACTATGGCTACACCTTC.

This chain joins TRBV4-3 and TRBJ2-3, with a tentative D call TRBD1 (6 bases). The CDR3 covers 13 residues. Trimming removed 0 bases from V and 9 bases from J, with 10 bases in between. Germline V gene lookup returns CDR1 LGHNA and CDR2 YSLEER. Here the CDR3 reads CASSQEIQGTQYF. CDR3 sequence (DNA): TGCGCCAGCAGCCAAGAAATTCAGGGGACGCAGTATTTT.

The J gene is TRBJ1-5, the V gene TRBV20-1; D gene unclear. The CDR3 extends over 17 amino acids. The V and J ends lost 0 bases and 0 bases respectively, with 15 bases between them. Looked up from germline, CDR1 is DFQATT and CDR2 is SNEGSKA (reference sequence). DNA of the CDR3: TGCAGTGCTAGAGATGTTTTGACTGAATATAGCAATCAGCCCCAGCATTTT. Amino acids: CSARDVLTEYSNQPQHF.

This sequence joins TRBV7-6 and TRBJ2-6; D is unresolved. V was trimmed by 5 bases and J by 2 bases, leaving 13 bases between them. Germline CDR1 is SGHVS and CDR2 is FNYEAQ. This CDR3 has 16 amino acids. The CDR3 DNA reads TGTGCCAGCAGCCCCACTACACGGGCTGGGGCCAACGTCCTGACTTTC. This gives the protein CASSPTTRAGANVLTF. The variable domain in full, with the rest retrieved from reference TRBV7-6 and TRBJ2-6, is GAGVSQSPRYKVTKRGQDVALRCDPISGHVSLYWYRQALGQGPEFLTYFNYEAQQDKSGLPNDRFSAERPEGSISTLTIQRTEQRDSAMYRCASSPTTRAGANVLTFGAGSRLTVL.

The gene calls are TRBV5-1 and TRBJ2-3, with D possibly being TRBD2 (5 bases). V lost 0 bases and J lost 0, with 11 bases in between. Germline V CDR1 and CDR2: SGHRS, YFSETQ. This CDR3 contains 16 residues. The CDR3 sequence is CASSLEAQRSTDTQYF. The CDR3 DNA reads TGCGCCAGCAGCTTGGAGGCCCAGCGGAGCACAGATACGCAGTATTTT.

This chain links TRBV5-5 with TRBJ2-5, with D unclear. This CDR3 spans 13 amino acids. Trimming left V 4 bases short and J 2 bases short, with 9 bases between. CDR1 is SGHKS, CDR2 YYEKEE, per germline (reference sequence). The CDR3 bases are TGTGCCAGCAGCAATTCAGGACAAGAGACCCAGTACTTC. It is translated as CASSNSGQETQYF. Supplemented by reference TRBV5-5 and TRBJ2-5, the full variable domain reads DAGVTQSPTHLIKTRGQQVTLRCSPISGHKSVSWYQQVLGQGPQFIFQYYEKEERGRGNFPDRFSARQFPNYSSELNVNALLLGDSALYLCASSNSGQETQYFGPGTRLLVL.

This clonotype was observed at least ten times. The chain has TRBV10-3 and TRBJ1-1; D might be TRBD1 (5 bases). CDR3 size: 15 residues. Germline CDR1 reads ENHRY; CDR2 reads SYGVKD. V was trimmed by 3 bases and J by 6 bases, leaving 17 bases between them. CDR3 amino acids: CAISDPGRGVSEAFF. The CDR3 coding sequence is TGTGCCATCAGTGACCCGGGGCGCGGGGTATCTGAAGCTTTCTTT.

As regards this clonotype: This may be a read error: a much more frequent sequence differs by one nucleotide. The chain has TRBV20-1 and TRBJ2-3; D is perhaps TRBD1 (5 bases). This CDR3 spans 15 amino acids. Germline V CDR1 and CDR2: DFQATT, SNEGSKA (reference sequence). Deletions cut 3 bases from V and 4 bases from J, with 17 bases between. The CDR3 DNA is TGCAGTGCTAGTCAGGGCCGAGGAGACGCAGATACGCAGTATTTT. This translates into CSASQGRGDADTQYF.